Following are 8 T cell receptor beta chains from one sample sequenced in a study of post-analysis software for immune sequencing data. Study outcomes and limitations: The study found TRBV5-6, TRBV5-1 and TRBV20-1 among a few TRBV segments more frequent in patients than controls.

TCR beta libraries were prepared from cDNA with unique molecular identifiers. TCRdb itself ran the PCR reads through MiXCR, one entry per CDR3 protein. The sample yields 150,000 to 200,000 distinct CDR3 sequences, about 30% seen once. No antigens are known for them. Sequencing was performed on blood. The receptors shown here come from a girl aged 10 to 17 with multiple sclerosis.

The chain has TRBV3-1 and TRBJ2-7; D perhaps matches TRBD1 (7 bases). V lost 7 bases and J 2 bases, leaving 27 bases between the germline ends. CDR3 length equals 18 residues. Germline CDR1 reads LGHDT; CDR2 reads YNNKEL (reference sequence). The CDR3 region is CASTQGGRTLHKTYEQYF. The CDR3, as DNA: TGTGCCAGCACCCAGGGGGGCAGGACCCTCCATAAAACCTACGAGCAGTACTTC.

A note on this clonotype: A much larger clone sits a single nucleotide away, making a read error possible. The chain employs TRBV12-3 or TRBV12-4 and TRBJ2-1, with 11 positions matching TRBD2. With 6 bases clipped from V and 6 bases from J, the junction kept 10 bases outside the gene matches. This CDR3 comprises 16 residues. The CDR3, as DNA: TGTGCCAGCAGGTCTTCCCTAGCGGGAGGTAGCAATGAGCAGTTCTTC. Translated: CASRSSLAGGSNEQFF.

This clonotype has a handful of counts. The DNA of the CDR3 is TGTGCCAGCACCCAGCAGCGGGTGGGTCTCGGCGGAAACTATGGCTACACCTTC. This translates into CASTQQRVGLGGNYGYTF. The V gene is TRBV27, the J gene TRBJ1-2; D gene unclear. CDR1 and CDR2 from the germline V gene are MNHEY and SMNVEV (reference sequence). CDR3 length equals 18 residues. The V gene lost 7 bases and the J gene lost 2 bases, with 26 bases spanning the gap.

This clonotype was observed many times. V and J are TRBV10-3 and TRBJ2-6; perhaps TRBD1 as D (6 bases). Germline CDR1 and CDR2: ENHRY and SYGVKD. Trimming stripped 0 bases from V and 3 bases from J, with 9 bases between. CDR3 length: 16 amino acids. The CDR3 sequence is CAISESRGIGANVLTF. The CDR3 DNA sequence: TGTGCCATCAGTGAGTCGAGGGGGATTGGGGCCAACGTCCTGACTTTC.

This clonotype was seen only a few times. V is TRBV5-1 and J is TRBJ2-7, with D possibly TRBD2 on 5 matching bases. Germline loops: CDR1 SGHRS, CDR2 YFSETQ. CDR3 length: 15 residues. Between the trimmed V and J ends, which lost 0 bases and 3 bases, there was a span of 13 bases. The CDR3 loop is CASSLELGILYEQYF. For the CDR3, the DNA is TGCGCCAGCAGCTTGGAACTAGGTATCCTCTACGAGCAGTACTTC. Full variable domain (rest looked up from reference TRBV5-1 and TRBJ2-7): KAGVTQTPRYLIKTRGQQVTLSCSPISGHRSVSWYQQTPGQGLQFLFEYFSETQRNKGNFPGRFSGRQFSNSRSEMNVSTLELGDSALYLCASSLELGILYEQYFGPGTRLTVT.

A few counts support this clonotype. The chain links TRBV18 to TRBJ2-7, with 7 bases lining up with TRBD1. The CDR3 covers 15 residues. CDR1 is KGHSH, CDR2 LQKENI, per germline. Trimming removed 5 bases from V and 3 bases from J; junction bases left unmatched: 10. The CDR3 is CASSATGSGFYEQYF. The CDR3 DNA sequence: TGTGCCAGCTCAGCGACAGGGTCCGGATTCTACGAGCAGTACTTC.

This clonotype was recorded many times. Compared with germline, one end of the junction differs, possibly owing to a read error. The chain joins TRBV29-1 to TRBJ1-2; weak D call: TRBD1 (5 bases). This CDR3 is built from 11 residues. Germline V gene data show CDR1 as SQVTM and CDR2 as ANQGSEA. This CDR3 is CSVEGTEVYTF. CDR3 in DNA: TGCAGCGTGGAAGGGACGGAGGTCTACACCTTC.

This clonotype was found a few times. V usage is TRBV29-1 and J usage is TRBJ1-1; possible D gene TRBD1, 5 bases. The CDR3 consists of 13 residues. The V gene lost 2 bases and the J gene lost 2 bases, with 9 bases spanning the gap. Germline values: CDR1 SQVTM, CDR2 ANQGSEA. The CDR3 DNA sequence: TGCAGCGTTGAACAGGGATTTAACACTGAAGCTTTCTTT. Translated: CSVEQGFNTEAFF.